This TCR beta chain stems from a study of blood T cell repertoires in COVID-19. About the study: There were acute and convalescent COVID-19 samples, and they came from the United States, Italy and Spain.

The V gene lost 0 bases and the J gene lost 4 bases, with 16 bases spanning the gap. CDR1 and CDR2 from the germline V gene are MNHEY and SMNVEV (reference sequence). CDR3 size: 16 residues. TCRdb's table, derived via immunoSEQ multiplex PCR, lists solely in-frame clones and lacks some. The sample carries about 230,000 clones, around 80% recorded once. Material: peripheral blood. The clonotype comes from a man aged 80 or over with acute or convalescent COVID-19. The gene calls are TRBV27 and TRBJ2-7; the D gene is possibly TRBD2 (5 bases). DNA of the CDR3: TGTGCCAGCAGTTTATCGATGCTAGCCCCGGGGTACGAGCAGTACTTC. Encoded protein: CASSLSMLAPGYEQYF.